This TCR beta chain stems from a study of cytomegalovirus exposure and HLA in healthy donors (dated by TCRdb to the late 2010s). For the study in its entirety: According to a later analysis, the roughly 120 validation repertoires were produced on the same platform as the 680 or so repertoires of the first cohort. High-throughput TCR immunosequencing, statistical association of individual TCRs with disease status, and machine learning were combined to predict cytomegalovirus infection status. The study aimed to test whether signatures of past pathogen exposure could be identified by cataloging public T cell receptors. A separate validation cohort of roughly 130 different subjects was used in addition to the approximately 700-subject first cohort. Here is what the overall study found, with its caveats: A later analysis had no HLA typing for the validation cohort, so co-occurrence there was scored across all 130 or so repertoires. Of the cluster scores, approximately 94% were above 0 in a later analysis, which found that TCRs clustered in the first cohort also tended to co-occur in the approximately 120 validation repertoires. According to the authors, the approach could potentially be generalized to other disease states and immunological phenotypes. In both the original and validation cohorts, the classifier was reported to diagnose cytomegalovirus status with high specificity and sensitivity. The study gave a list of more than 150 TCR beta chains associated with cytomegalovirus. Most TCR sequences were observed very rarely across donors, whereas some public TCRs were present in many individuals. Three of the identified cytomegalovirus-associated TCR beta chains were confirmed in vitro to be specific for cytomegalovirus antigens.

The donors belonged to the validation cohort of around 130 subjects, which was separate from the roughly 700-subject first cohort. About this clone itself: Its antigen has not been determined. Per-nucleotide qualities are absent, and no much larger clonotype sits a single base away.

Reading from cysteine to phenylalanine, the CDR3 counts 16 amino acids. The read is trimmed to its CDR3 DNA, 48 bases read in frame from base 1. In the germline V gene, CDR1 corresponds to MGHRA and CDR2 to YSYEKL. Compared with germline, V lacks 4 bases and J lacks 2 bases; bases without a gene match: 5. Libraries were made using the immunoSEQ multiplex PCR assay. As for the original processing: A statistical classification framework was developed to diagnose cytomegalovirus status using the catalog of TCR beta chain sequences. The table comes from immuneACCESS by way of TCRdb, which keeps in-frame sequences with V and J called. Part of the clones is missing from these tables; in studies checked, under half for an unresolved V gene and the rest for unknown reasons. V, J and clone size reflect that table, while D and trimming were determined from the DNA. Recorded for this sample are some 250,000 clones; less than 95% of them occurred a single time. The top ten constitute 3% to 3.5% of the sample.

The sample comprised PBMCs. The TCR was taken from a woman aged 25 to 39 in good health and CMV-seronegative. This chain is built from TRBV4-1 and TRBJ2-7; 13 junctional bases match TRBD2. The CDR3: CASSPGTSGAPYEQYF. The DNA sequence follows: TGCGCCAGCAGCCCCGGGACTAGCGGGGCACCCTACGAGCAGTACTTC.